This passage covers 25 T cell receptor beta chains from one sample sequenced in a study of blood T cell repertoires in COVID-19. Generated by immunoSEQ multiplex PCR, the TCRdb table keeps only in-frame clones and is missing some. The sample lists about 240,000 clones; more than 85% were seen once. Specimen: peripheral blood. These receptor sequences come from a woman aged 70-85 years with active or convalescent COVID-19.

The chain links TRBV19 to TRBJ1-1, with 11 bases lining up with TRBD1. With V trimmed by 5 bases and J by 8 bases, 10 bases remained unmatched. This CDR3 region has 15 residues. The germline V gene has CDR1 LNHDA and CDR2 SQIVND (reference sequence). As DNA, the CDR3 is TGTGCCAGTAGTGCCGGACAGGGGGCGAGGACGGAAGCTTTCTTT. This gives the protein CASSAGQGARTEAFF.

This rearrangement joins TRBV3-1 (or the pseudogene TRBV3-2) to TRBJ1-3; D ambiguous. The CDR3 has 17 amino acids. The V gene lost 3 bases and the J gene lost 0 bases, with 15 bases spanning the gap. Germline V gene sequence: CDR1 LGHDT, CDR2 YNNKEL (reference sequence). The CDR3 DNA sequence: TGTGCCAGCAGCCAGCTCGGCGCCAGGTTCTCTGGAAACACCATATATTTT. Protein sequence: CASSQLGARFSGNTIYF.

CDR3 region: CASSGADYEQYF. As DNA, the CDR3 is TGCGCCAGTTCAGGGGCGGACTACGAGCAGTACTTC. V is TRBV10-1 and J is TRBJ2-7; the D gene is possibly TRBD1 (6 bases). Germline V lookup: CDR1 WNHNN, CDR2 SYGVQD (reference sequence). CDR3 length: 12 amino acids. Trimming removed 9 bases from V and 3 bases from J, with 12 bases in between.

The chain uses TRBV20-1 and TRBJ2-1; 8 nucleotides align to TRBD2. V lost 3 bases, J lost 9 bases, and 13 bases stayed unmatched. The CDR3 has 15 residues. Germline-derived CDR1 and CDR2 are DFQATT and SNEGSKA (reference sequence). CDR3 nucleotide sequence: TGCAGTGCTAGTAGGAGCGGGGGATATAAGATTGAGCAGTTCTTC. This translates into CSASRSGGYKIEQFF.

The genes are TRBV7-9 and TRBJ2-5; D is undetermined. The CDR3 is made up of 14 amino acids. Germline CDR1 reads SEHNR; CDR2 reads FQNEAQ (reference sequence). V lost 5 bases and J 0 bases, leaving 10 bases between the germline ends. Written as DNA, the CDR3 is TGTGCCAGCAGCCTCCAGTGGTACCAAGAGACCCAGTACTTC. Encoded protein: CASSLQWYQETQYF.

The V call is TRBV2, the J call TRBJ2-1; TRBD2 agrees at 9 bases. The CDR3 loop spans 19 amino acids. After removal of 5 bases from V and 6 bases from J, the junction contained 20 bases not matched to a gene. Germline lookup yields CDR1 SNHLY and CDR2 FYNNEI. The CDR3 loop reads CASSFRDAGLAGKTNEQFF. The DNA of the CDR3 is TGTGCCAGCAGTTTCCGGGACGCCGGGCTAGCGGGAAAAACCAATGAGCAGTTCTTC.

This clone has just a few counts. The V call is TRBV2, the J call TRBJ2-7, with 10 bases lining up with TRBD1. V was pared by 5 bases and J by 1 base, with 2 bases of the junction left unmatched. This CDR3 is built from 14 residues. Germline V gene sequence: CDR1 SNHLY, CDR2 FYNNEI. The CDR3 nucleotides read TGTGCCAGCAGTCGGGACAGGGGATCCTACGAGCAGTACTTC. Translating it yields CASSRDRGSYEQYF. Looking up the rest from reference TRBV2 and TRBJ2-7 gives the full variable domain: EPEVTQTPSHQVTQMGQEVILRCVPISNHLYFYWYRQILGQKVEFLVSFYNNEISEKSEIFDDQFSVERPDGSNFTLKIRSTKLEDSAMYFCASSRDRGSYEQYFGPGTRLTVT.

This chain uses TRBV20-1 with TRBJ1-2, with 8 bases identical to TRBD1. With 6 bases clipped from V and 8 bases from J, the junction kept 5 bases outside the gene matches. Germline assignment: CDR1 DFQATT and CDR2 SNEGSKA (reference sequence). The CDR3 extends over 11 amino acids. As DNA, the CDR3 is TGCAGTGCCCGACAGGGGAACGGCTACACCTTC. Translating it yields CSARQGNGYTF.

On this clone itself: Other DNA sequences within the sample encode an identical CDR3. J is TRBJ1-1 and V is TRBV5-1; no clear D gene. The V gene lost 0 bases and the J gene lost 5 bases, with 5 bases spanning the gap. The germline gives CDR1 SGHRS, CDR2 YFSETQ. The CDR3 covers 12 residues. DNA for the CDR3: TGCGCCAGCAGCTTGGGGGCGACTGAAGCTTTCTTT. This encodes CASSLGATEAFF.

The genes are TRBV11-2 and TRBJ1-1; the D is unclear. The germline V and J ends were trimmed by 3 bases and 6 bases, with 14 bases remaining between them. Germline CDR1 and CDR2: SGHAT and FQNNGV. The CDR3 sequence is 14 residues long. The CDR3 DNA sequence: TGTGCCAGCAGCTTTTACGGAGCCGAAGCTGAAGCTTTCTTT. This codes for CASSFYGAEAEAFF.

The chain links TRBV7-6 to TRBJ2-3, with 13 positions matching TRBD2. This CDR3 contains 16 residues. Germline CDR1 is SGHVS and CDR2 is FNYEAQ. V dropped 2 bases and J dropped 7; count of bases not matched to a gene: 6. CDR3 residues: CASSLMGLAGSNTQYF. The CDR3 DNA reads TGTGCCAGCAGCTTAATGGGACTAGCGGGATCAAATACGCAGTATTTT.

In DNA form, the CDR3 reads TGCGCCAGCAGCCAAGGGGGGGTGAACACTGAAGCTTTCTTT. This sequence encodes CASSQGGVNTEAFF. J is TRBJ1-1 and V is TRBV4-1, with D possibly being TRBD1 (5 bases). The germline V and J ends were trimmed by 1 base and 0 bases, with 6 bases remaining between them. Germline loops: CDR1 MGHRA, CDR2 YSYEKL. This CDR3 is 14 amino acids long.

This chain uses TRBV19 with TRBJ1-1; tentatively, D is TRBD1 (6 bases). Germline V gene lookup returns CDR1 LNHDA and CDR2 SQIVND (reference sequence). There are 13 residues in the CDR3. V gave up 5 bases and J gave up 5 bases, with 12 bases separating them. CDR3 residues: CASSANRVTEAFF. The CDR3 nucleotides are TGTGCCAGTAGTGCGAACAGGGTAACTGAAGCTTTCTTT.

This chain uses TRBV7-7 with TRBJ2-2, with TRBD1 as a possible D gene (6 bases). There are 15 residues in the CDR3. V lost 5 bases and J lost 2, with 12 bases in between. Germline values: CDR1 SSHAT, CDR2 FNYEAQ (reference sequence). The CDR3 protein is CASSTRTANTGELFF. CDR3 bases: TGTGCCAGCAGCACTCGGACAGCAAACACCGGGGAGCTGTTTTTT.

This rearrangement joins TRBV19 to TRBJ1-4, with 7 bases lining up with TRBD1. The CDR3 runs to 15 residues. The ends lost 8 bases at V and 8 bases at J; junction bases unmatched: 14. The V gene's germline CDR1 is LNHDA and CDR2 SQIVND (reference sequence). CDR3 loop: CASSNQGGSGEKLFF. Here the CDR3 DNA reads TGTGCCAGTTCTAACCAGGGGGGCTCTGGGGAAAAACTGTTTTTT.

The chain's CDR3 is CASSYPRNTGELFF. CDR3 DNA: TGTGCCAGTAGTTACCCCAGGAACACCGGGGAGCTGTTTTTT. The V call is TRBV19, the J call TRBJ2-2; D is undetermined. Germline values: CDR1 LNHDA, CDR2 SQIVND (reference sequence). V shed 5 bases and J shed 1 base, with 8 bases lying between them. The CDR3 length is 14 residues.

The chain has TRBV13 and TRBJ1-4; no definite D call. Trimming took off 4 bases at V and 7 bases at J, with 7 bases between the two ends. From germline, CDR1 is PRHDT and CDR2 FYEKMQ (reference sequence). This CDR3 region has 12 residues. The CDR3 DNA follows: TGTGCCAGCAGCTCGGGAGGTGAAAAACTGTTTTTT. It specifies CASSSGGEKLFF.

This chain joins TRBV20-1 and TRBJ1-1; the D is unclear. This CDR3 has 15 amino acids. Germline-derived CDR1 and CDR2 are DFQATT and SNEGSKA (reference sequence). The V end was cut by 3 bases, the J end by 0 bases, with 14 bases between. The CDR3 spells CSASGIGGLNTEAFF. The CDR3 bases are TGCAGTGCTAGTGGGATCGGAGGGTTGAACACTGAAGCTTTCTTT.

The CDR3 is CATQGTSGGQETQYF. The CDR3 nucleotides are TGTGCCACCCAAGGGACTAGCGGGGGGCAAGAGACCCAGTACTTC. The chain has TRBV27 and TRBJ2-5; TRBD2 aligns across 15 bases. V shed 10 bases, J shed 2 bases, and the junction held 5 bases outside the gene matches. The CDR3 has 15 amino acids. Looked up from germline, CDR1 is MNHEY and CDR2 is SMNVEV (reference sequence).

This clone was seen only a few times. The chain uses TRBV6-5 and TRBJ1-1; D possibly corresponds to TRBD1 (6 bases). Germline CDR1 reads MNHEY; CDR2 reads SVGAGI. The CDR3 is 12 amino acids. Between the trimmed V and J ends, which lost 10 bases and 4 bases, there was a span of 13 bases. CDR3 nucleotide sequence: TGTGCCACCAAGCCAGGGGCCACTGAAGCTTTCTTT. Translated, it gives CATKPGATEAFF.

The V call is TRBV11-3, the J call TRBJ2-7, with 9 bases aligning to TRBD1. CDR1 is SGHNT and CDR2 is YENEEA in the germline V gene. The CDR3 consists of 14 residues. With V trimmed by 5 bases and J by 1 base, 3 bases remained unmatched. The CDR3 spells CASSPGTGSYEQYF. CDR3 DNA sequence: TGTGCCAGCAGCCCGGGGACAGGGTCCTACGAGCAGTACTTC. Full variable domain (remainder filled in from reference TRBV11-3 and TRBJ2-7): EAGVVQSPRYKIIEKKQPVAFWCNPISGHNTLYWYLQNLGQGPELLIRYENEEAVDDSQLPKDRFSAERLKGVDSTLKIQPAELGDSAVYLCASSPGTGSYEQYFGPGTRLTVT.

This clone was seen a handful of times. This rearrangement joins TRBV4-2 to TRBJ1-1, with 7 bases lining up with TRBD1. V was pared by 5 bases and J by 5 bases, with 8 bases of the junction left unmatched. Germline CDR1 is LGHNA and CDR2 is YNFKEQ. The CDR3 sequence is 14 residues long. CDR3 nucleotide sequence: TGTGCCAGCAGCTTTTACAGGGGAGAGACTGAAGCTTTCTTT. This encodes CASSFYRGETEAFF.

This clone showed up just once. The V and J genes are TRBV5-1 and TRBJ1-2; D gene ambiguous. V gave up 1 base and J gave up 8 bases, with 15 bases separating them. This CDR3 has 14 amino acids. Germline CDR1 SGHRS, CDR2 YFSETQ. The CDR3 loop reads CASSLSGRVEGYTF. As DNA, the CDR3 is TGCGCCAGCAGCTTGAGTGGGAGGGTGGAGGGCTACACCTTC.

This rearrangement joins TRBV28 to TRBJ1-1; D remains ambiguous. Germline CDR1 and CDR2: MDHEN and SYDVKM. The V gene lost 4 bases and the J gene lost 4 bases, with 16 bases spanning the gap. The length of the CDR3 is 15 residues. CDR3 amino acids: CASSYAGRASTEAFF. The CDR3 DNA reads TGTGCCAGCAGTTATGCGGGGAGGGCCTCCACTGAAGCTTTCTTT.

The V gene is TRBV20-1, the J gene TRBJ2-4; 8 bases agree with TRBD2. The CDR3 sequence is 14 residues long. Germline CDR1 reads DFQATT; CDR2 reads SNEGSKA (reference sequence). The ends lost 3 bases at V and 9 bases at J; junction bases unmatched: 10. The CDR3 loop is CSASPTGGLSIQYF. CDR3 nucleotides: TGCAGTGCTAGTCCTACGGGGGGGCTTAGCATTCAGTACTTC.